This T cell receptor (beta chain) was identified during a study of T cells after yellow fever vaccination. Germline CDR1 is ENHRY and CDR2 is SYGVKD. This CDR3 has 14 residues. V was pared by 3 bases and J by 1 base, with 9 bases between. Each CDR3 protein is one row after TCRdb ran MiXCR on the 5' RACE reads. The data hold 65,000 to 90,000 distinct CDR3 sequences, with approximately 7.5% observed a single time. The source was CD8+ T cells sorted from PBMCs, collected on the day of the yellow fever booster vaccination. This TCR came from a man aged 25-45 years who received the YFV17D yellow fever vaccine. The V and J genes are TRBV10-3 and TRBJ2-5; D might be TRBD2 (5 bases). The CDR3 DNA is TGTGCCATCAGTGACTTGAGCGGCCAAGAGACCCAGTACTTC. This sequence encodes CAISDLSGQETQYF.